This T cell receptor (beta chain) emerged from a study of T-cell memory formation after mild COVID-19. On the study more broadly: Largely, the TCR clusters proved donor specific. Regarding the study as a whole: A second wave expanding day 15 to 37 was CD4+-biased; contracting clones were balanced. The study detected some responding clones in pre-infection memory, suggesting cross-reactive memory joined.

The V and J ends lost 0 bases and 5 bases, in that order; junction bases with no gene match: 15. The CDR3 is made up of 19 amino acids. CDR1 MNHEY and CDR2 SVGAGI come from the germline V gene. With constant-segment primers, 5'RACE yielded cDNA libraries of TCR alpha and TCR beta that carried sample barcodes and UMIs. TCRdb processed the 5' RACE reads anew with MiXCR; each CDR3 protein has one entry. In the table there are 200,000 to 250,000 distinct CDR3 sequences, 27% of which are singletons. With respect to this clonotype: The antigen remains unidentified.

V gene TRBV6-5 combines with J gene TRBJ2-7; 11 nucleotides agree with TRBD2. This sequence originates from an adult woman who had mild COVID-19 (a few samples of this study predate the infection). Cell type and time point are not known. The sequencing input was PBMCs or a T cell subset sorted from them (not recorded which). In DNA form, the CDR3 reads TGTGCCAGCAGTTACTCCGGCCTGGGTACTAGCGGGAGTTCCCACGAGCAGTACTTC. Residues: CASSYSGLGTSGSSHEQYF.